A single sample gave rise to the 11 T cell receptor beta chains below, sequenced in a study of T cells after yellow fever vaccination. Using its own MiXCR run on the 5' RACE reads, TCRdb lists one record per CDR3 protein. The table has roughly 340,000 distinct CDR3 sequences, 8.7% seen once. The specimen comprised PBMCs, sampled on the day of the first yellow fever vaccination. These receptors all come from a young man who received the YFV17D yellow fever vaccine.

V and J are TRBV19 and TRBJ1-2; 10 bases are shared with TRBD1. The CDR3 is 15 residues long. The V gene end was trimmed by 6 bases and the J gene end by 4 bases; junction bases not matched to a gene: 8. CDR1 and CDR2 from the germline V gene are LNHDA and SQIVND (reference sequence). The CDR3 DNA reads TGTGCCAGTAGCGCGACAGGGGGCGAACCCTATGGCTACACCTTC. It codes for CASSATGGEPYGYTF.

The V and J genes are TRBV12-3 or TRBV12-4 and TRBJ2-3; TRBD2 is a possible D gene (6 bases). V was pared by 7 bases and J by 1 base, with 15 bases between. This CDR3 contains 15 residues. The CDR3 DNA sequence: TGTGCCAGCACCCTAAGGGCTAGCGGCACAGATACGCAGTATTTT. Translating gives CASTLRASGTDTQYF.

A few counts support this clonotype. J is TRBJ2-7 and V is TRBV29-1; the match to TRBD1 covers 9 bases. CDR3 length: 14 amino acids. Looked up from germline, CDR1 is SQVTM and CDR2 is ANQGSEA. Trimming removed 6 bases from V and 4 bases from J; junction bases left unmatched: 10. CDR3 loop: CSVAPGQGVYEQYF. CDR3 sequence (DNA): TGCAGCGTAGCCCCGGGACAGGGTGTATACGAGCAGTACTTC.

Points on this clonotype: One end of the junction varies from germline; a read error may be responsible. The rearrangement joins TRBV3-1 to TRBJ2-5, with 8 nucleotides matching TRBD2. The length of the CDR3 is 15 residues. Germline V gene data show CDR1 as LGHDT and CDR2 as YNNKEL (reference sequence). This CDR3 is CACSQDSGAQETQYF. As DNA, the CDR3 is TGTGCCTGCAGCCAAGATAGCGGGGCCCAAGAGACCCAGTACTTC.

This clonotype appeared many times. CDR3 coding DNA: TGCGCCAGCAGCCAGGGTTTTGGCTACACCTTC. It codes for CASSQGFGYTF. V usage is TRBV4-1 and J usage is TRBJ1-2; D not resolved. The germline V gene encodes CDR1 MGHRA and CDR2 YSYEKL. Trimming left V 3 bases short and J 7 bases short, with 6 bases between. The CDR3 runs to 11 residues.

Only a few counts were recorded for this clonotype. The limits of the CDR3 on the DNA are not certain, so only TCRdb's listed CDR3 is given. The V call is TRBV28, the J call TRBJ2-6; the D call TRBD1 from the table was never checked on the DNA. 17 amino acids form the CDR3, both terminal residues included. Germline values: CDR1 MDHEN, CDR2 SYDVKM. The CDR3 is CASSSGQGLSGANVLTF.

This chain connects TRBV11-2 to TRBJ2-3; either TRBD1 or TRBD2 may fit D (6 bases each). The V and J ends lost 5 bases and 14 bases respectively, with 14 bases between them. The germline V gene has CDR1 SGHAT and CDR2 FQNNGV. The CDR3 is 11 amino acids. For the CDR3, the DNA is TGTGCCAGCAGCCCGGGGGCGACGGGGTATTTT. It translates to CASSPGATGYF.

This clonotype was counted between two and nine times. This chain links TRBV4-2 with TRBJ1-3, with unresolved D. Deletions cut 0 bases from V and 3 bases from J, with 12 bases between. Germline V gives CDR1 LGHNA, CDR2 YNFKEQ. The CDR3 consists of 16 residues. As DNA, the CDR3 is TGTGCCAGCAGCCAAGAGGAGACTGCTTATGGAAACACCATATATTTT. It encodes CASSQEETAYGNTIYF.

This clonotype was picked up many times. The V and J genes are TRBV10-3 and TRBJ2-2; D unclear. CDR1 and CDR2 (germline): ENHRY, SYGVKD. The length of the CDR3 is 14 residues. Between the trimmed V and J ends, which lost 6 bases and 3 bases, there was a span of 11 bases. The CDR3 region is CAIRPGSDTGELFF. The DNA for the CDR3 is TGTGCCATCAGACCTGGAAGCGACACCGGGGAGCTGTTTTTT.

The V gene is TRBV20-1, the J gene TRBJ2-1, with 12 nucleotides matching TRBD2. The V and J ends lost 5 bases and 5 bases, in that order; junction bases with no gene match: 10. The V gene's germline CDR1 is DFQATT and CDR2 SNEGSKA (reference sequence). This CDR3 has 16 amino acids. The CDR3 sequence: CSAPSLGLAGHNEQFF. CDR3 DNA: TGCAGTGCTCCGTCCCTCGGACTAGCGGGGCACAATGAGCAGTTCTTC.

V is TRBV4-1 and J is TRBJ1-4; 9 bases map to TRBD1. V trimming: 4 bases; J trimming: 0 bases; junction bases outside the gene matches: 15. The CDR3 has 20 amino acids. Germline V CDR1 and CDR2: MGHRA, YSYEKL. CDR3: CASSRTGDAMAFATNEKLFF. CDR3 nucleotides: TGCGCCAGCAGCCGGACAGGGGACGCGATGGCATTTGCAACTAATGAAAAACTGTTTTTT.